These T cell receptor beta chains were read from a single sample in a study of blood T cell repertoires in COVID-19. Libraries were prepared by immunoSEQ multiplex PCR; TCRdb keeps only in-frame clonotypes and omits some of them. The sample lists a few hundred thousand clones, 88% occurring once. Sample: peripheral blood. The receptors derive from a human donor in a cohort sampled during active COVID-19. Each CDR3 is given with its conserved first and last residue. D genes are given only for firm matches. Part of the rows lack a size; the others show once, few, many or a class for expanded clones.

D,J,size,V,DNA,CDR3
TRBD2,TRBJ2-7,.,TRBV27,TGTGCCAGCAGTCCGGGGGGGGACGAGCAGTACTTC,CASSPGGDEQYF
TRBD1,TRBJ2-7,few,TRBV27,TGTGCCAGCAGTTTGGGACAGTACTACGAGCAGTACTTC,CASSLGQYYEQYF
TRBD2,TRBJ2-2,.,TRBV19,TGTGCCAGTCCGGGACTAAACACCGGGGAGCTGTTTTTT,CASPGLNTGELFF
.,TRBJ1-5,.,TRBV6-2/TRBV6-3,TGTGCCAGCAGTACCCGGGACATAGTTTCCCAGCCCCAGCATTTT,CASSTRDIVSQPQHF
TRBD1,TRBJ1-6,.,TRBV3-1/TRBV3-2,TGTGCCAGCAGCCAAGATCGCCATAGGACAGGGGGAAATTCACCCCTCCACTTT,CASSQDRHRTGGNSPLHF
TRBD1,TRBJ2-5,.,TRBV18,TGTGCCAGCTCTGAGGGGGCAGGGTCAGAGACCCAGTACTTC,CASSEGAGSETQYF
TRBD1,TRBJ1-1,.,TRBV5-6,TGTGCCAGCAGCTTGCCTTGGACAGGGGGGAACACTGAAGCTTTCTTT,CASSLPWTGGNTEAFF
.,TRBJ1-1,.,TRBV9,TGTGCCAGCAGAGCGGGACAAAACACTGAAGCTTTCTTT,CASRAGQNTEAFF
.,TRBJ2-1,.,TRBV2,TGTGCCAGCGTCGGGGCAGGGGTTTCCTACAATGAGCAGTTCTTC,CASVGAGVSYNEQFF
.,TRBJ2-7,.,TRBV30,TGTGCCTGGAGTGTCTGGCAGGGCGGGCAGTACTTC,CAWSVWQGGQYF
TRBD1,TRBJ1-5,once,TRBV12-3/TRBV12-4,TGTGCCAGCAGGCAGGGGGCGAATCAGCCCCAGCATTTT,CASRQGANQPQHF
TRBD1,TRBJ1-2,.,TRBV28,TGTGCCAGCGGACAGGGGGAATTCTCTGGCTACACCTTC,CASGQGEFSGYTF
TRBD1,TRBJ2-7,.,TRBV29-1,TGCAGCGTTGAAGGGGCGGGACAGGGTTCCTACGAGCAGTACTTC,CSVEGAGQGSYEQYF
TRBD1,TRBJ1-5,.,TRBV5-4,TGTGCCAGCAGCTGGGACAGATCCCAGCCCCAGCATTTT,CASSWDRSQPQHF
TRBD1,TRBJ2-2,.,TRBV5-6,TGTGCCAGCAGCTTGACAGGGGGCTCGGTCACCGGGGAGCTGTTTTTT,CASSLTGGSVTGELFF
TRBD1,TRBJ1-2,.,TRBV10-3,TGTGCCATCAGCCGGGACAGGGTTTTCTATGGCTACACCTTC,CAISRDRVFYGYTF
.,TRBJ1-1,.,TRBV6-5,TGTGCCAGCAGTCTTTGGCCGCGGGGTGAAGCTTTCTTT,CASSLWPRGEAFF
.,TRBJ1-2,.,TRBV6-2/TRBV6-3,TGTGCCAGCAGTCTACCTCGAAGGGGTCAGTTGTCGAACTATGGCTACACCTTC,CASSLPRRGQLSNYGYTF
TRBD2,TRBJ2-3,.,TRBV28,TGTGCCAGCGAACCCCTTGCGGGAGGGCCCGCAGATACGCAGTATTTT,CASEPLAGGPADTQYF
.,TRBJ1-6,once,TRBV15,TGTGCCACCAGCAGACCTTTATCACCCCTCCACTTT,CATSRPLSPLHF
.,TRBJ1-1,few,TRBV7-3,TGTGCCAGCAGCTTCCAAGGAGGGCCCACTGAAGCTTTCTTT,CASSFQGGPTEAFF
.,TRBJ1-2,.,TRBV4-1,TGCGCCAGCAGAAAAAGGGAAGCGAGCGGGTTAGCCGAGGACTATGGCTACACCTTC,CASRKREASGLAEDYGYTF
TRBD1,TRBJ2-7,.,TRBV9,TGTGCCAGCAGCGTAGTGGCGAGGGGTGGACAGGGGGCCAAGCAGTACTTC,CASSVVARGGQGAKQYF
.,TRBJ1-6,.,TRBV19,TGTGCCAGTAGCCCGGGAGGCTATAATTCACCCCTCCACTTT,CASSPGGYNSPLHF
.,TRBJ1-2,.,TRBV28,TGTGCCAGCGGCTTCAGGGTACACTATGGCTACACCTTC,CASGFRVHYGYTF
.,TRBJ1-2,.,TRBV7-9,TGTGCCAGCAGCCAGAAACCGGGGAGGTATGGCTACACCTTC,CASSQKPGRYGYTF
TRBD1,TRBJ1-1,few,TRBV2,TGTGCCAGCAGTGAATTTTGGGACAGTGAAGCTTTCTTT,CASSEFWDSEAFF
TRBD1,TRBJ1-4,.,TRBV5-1,TGCGCCAGCAGCTTTCGACAGGGAGAAGAAAAACTGTTTTTT,CASSFRQGEEKLFF
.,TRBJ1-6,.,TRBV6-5,TGTGCCAGCATTCGACAGAGCTCCTATAATTCACCCCTCCACTTT,CASIRQSSYNSPLHF
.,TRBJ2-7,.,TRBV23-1,TGCGCCAGCAGCCAGACCGGATTAACGGGGGAGCAGTACTTC,CASSQTGLTGEQYF
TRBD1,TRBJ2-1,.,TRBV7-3,TGTGCCAGCAGCTCCCTGACAGGGGGACATGAGCAGTTCTTC,CASSSLTGGHEQFF